This TCR beta chain was captured by sequencing in a study of cytomegalovirus exposure and HLA in healthy donors. 13 Jbeta primers and 60 Vbeta primers were used for the PCR. As handled by the study authors: Later reanalysis found tens of millions of unique TCR beta chains, about 10 million of them shared. Clones were read by immunoSEQ multiplex PCR, and TCRdb kept only the in-frame ones, dropping some. V, J and clone size are taken as reported in that table, and D and trimming were inferred from the DNA itself. The table shows some 40,000 clones, with around 50% occurring only once. CDR1 is GTSNPN and CDR2 is SVGIG in the germline V gene (reference sequence). Trimming at V came to 2 bases and at J to 4 bases, leaving 2 bases not matched to a gene. CDR3 length: 13 residues. Study findings and constraints: There were some V segments, including TRBV6-2 and TRBV6-3, excluded as indistinguishable.

This clone appeared a few times. The target antigen is unknown. The clonotype comes from a woman aged 35 to 49 in good health and CMV-seropositive. The sample was PBMCs. The chain links TRBV30 to TRBJ1-1; 9 bases match TRBD1. The CDR3 nucleotides read TGTGCCTGGAGTCAGGGACAGGGCACTGAAGCTTTCTTT. Its protein product is CAWSQGQGTEAFF. Looking up the rest from reference TRBV30 and TRBJ1-1 gives the full variable domain: SQTIHQWPATLVQPVGSPLSLECTVEGTSNPNLYWYRQAAGRGLQLLFYSVGIGQISSEVPQNLSASRPQDRQFILSSKKLLLSDSGFYLCAWSQGQGTEAFFGQGTRLTVV.